What follows are 5 T cell receptor beta chains derived from one specimen sequenced in a study of blood T cell repertoires in COVID-19. Sequencing was performed with immunoSEQ multiplex PCR; in TCRdb, only in-frame clones are kept and a portion is missing. The data hold tens of thousands of clones, with roughly 83% observed a single time. Source material: peripheral blood. The receptors shown here come from a man aged 65 to 85 with acute or convalescent COVID-19.

The V gene is TRBV18, the J gene TRBJ2-3; TRBD1 matches at 7 bases. The CDR3 has 16 residues. V trimming: 1 base; J trimming: 4 bases; junction bases outside the gene matches: 8. Per the germline V gene, CDR1 is KGHSH and CDR2 is LQKENI. The CDR3, as DNA: TGTGCCAGCTCACCACAGGCGACAGGGAAGGCAGATACGCAGTATTTT. Translating gives CASSPQATGKADTQYF.

This chain uses TRBV27 with TRBJ2-3, with 7 nucleotides matching TRBD2. The V gene end was trimmed by 0 bases and the J gene end by 3 bases; junction bases not matched to a gene: 9. CDR1 and CDR2 (germline): MNHEY, SMNVEV (reference sequence). The CDR3 spans 17 residues. The CDR3 loop is CASSLSGGRALTDTQYF. The CDR3 coding sequence is TGTGCCAGCAGTTTATCTGGGGGGAGGGCCTTAACAGATACGCAGTATTTT.

The chain combines TRBV7-3 with TRBJ2-7, with a tentative D call TRBD1 (5 bases). The CDR3 is made up of 13 amino acids. Germline-derived CDR1 and CDR2 are SGHTA and FQGTGA. V lost 7 bases and J 2 bases, leaving 12 bases between the germline ends. CDR3 residues: CASTGHQTYEQYF. The CDR3 coding sequence is TGTGCCAGCACCGGACATCAAACCTACGAGCAGTACTTC.

The chain combines TRBV19 with TRBJ2-7; 11 nucleotides line up with TRBD2. The length of the CDR3 is 17 residues. The junction had 13 bases not matched to a gene; V was cut back by 4 bases and J by 5 bases. Germline-derived CDR1 and CDR2 are LNHDA and SQIVND (reference sequence). CDR3 in DNA: TGTGCCAGTAGTAAGGGACTAGCGGCCCTTGTTCTAGACGAGCAGTACTTC. Translating gives CASSKGLAALVLDEQYF.

The chain is built from TRBV9 and TRBJ2-5; possibly TRBD1 for D (7 bases). Germline V CDR1 and CDR2: SGDLS, YYNGEE. The CDR3 spans 14 residues. V lost 2 bases and J 5 bases, leaving 13 bases between the germline ends. The CDR3 coding sequence is TGTGCCAGCAGCGTGAACAGGGGAGGCGAGACCCAGTACTTC. Protein sequence: CASSVNRGGETQYF.